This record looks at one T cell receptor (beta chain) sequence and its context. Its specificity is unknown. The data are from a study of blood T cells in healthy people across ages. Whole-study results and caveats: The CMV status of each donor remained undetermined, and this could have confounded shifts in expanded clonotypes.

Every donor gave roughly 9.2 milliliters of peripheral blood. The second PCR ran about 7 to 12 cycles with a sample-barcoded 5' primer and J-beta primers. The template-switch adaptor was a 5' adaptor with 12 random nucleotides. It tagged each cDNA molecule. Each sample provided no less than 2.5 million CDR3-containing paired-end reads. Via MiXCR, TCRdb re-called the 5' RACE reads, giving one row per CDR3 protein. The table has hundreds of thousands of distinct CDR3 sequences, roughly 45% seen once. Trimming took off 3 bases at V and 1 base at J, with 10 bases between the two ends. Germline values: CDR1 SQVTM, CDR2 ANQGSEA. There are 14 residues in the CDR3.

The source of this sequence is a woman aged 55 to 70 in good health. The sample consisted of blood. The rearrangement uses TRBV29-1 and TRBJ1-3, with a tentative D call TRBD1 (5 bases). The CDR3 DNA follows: TGCAGCGTTGAGCCTGGGGGATCTGGAAACACCATATATTTT. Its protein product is CSVEPGGSGNTIYF.